Reported below is one TCR beta chain. The antigen is not known. V dropped 4 bases and J dropped 0 bases, with 9 bases sitting between them. The CDR3 sequence is 13 residues long. Germline V gives CDR1 GTSNPN, CDR2 SVGIG (reference sequence). This entry is derived from a study of long-term antiretroviral therapy in people with HIV. Study findings and constraints: Relative to transplant donor controls, diversity remained lower despite increasing after ART.

Sequencing relied on immunoSEQ assay v3.0, run at survey level. This table comes from immunoSEQ multiplex PCR, and its TCRdb copy is limited to in-frame clones, with some not included. The sample shows about 15,000 clones, under 85% of them seen only once. The chain uses TRBV30 and TRBJ1-2; TRBD1 might be the D (5 bases). The sequence was obtained from a middle-aged woman with HIV. The source material was unsorted PBMCs, sampled 3.1 to 3.3 years after starting antiretroviral therapy. CDR3 region: CAWNRDANYGYTF. In nucleotides, the CDR3 is TGTGCCTGGAATCGGGACGCTAACTATGGCTACACCTTC.